This T cell receptor beta chain was recorded in a study of T cell repertoires in cytomegalovirus infection. TCRdb re-called the reads through MiXCR, storing one row per CDR3 protein. This sample has about 770,000 distinct CDR3 sequences; roughly 29% occur once, and the top ten carry around 13%. The V end lost 3 bases, the J end lost 2 bases, and 7 bases lay between the germline ends. The germline V gene encodes CDR1 MGHRA and CDR2 YSYEKL. The CDR3 consists of 13 residues. This clonotype was observed a handful of times. Its target is unknown. This TCR was sampled from a human donor in good health (CMV status not recorded). Some clones in this sample may be carry-over from other donors' samples. The V gene is TRBV4-1, the J gene TRBJ1-1, with unresolved D. Sequenced here: cultured CD8+ T cells from PBMCs, sampled from culture after CMV antigen stimulation. The CDR3, as DNA: TGCGCCAGCAGCCACAACAGCAACACTGAAGCTTTCTTT. It codes for CASSHNSNTEAFF.